This T cell receptor (beta chain) was sequenced during a study of vaccination effects on CD4 cells after COVID-19. Study-wide background: Participants each got two BNT162b2 or mRNA-1273 vaccine doses. Broader study findings: There were few convalescent patients in the study and no early post-infection timepoints.

To note about this clone: The antigen is unknown.

Per germline, CDR1 LNHDA and CDR2 SQIVND (reference sequence). There are 15 residues in the CDR3. The ends were cut back, 7 bases at V and 1 base at J, with 16 bases in the middle. Assay: immunoSEQ multiplex PCR; the TCRdb copy retains only in-frame clones and omits some. The profile shows some 50,000 clones, approximately 74% of them singletons. Isolating CD4+ T cells followed 9 to 10 days of culture. Each culture had half its medium swapped for IL-2 medium on days 3 and 7. The source material was CD4+ T cells from PBMCs cultured without peptide, sampled before COVID-19 vaccination. The V and J genes are TRBV19 and TRBJ1-2, with a possible D match to TRBD1 (6 bases). The TCR originated in a human donor who had a prior SARS-CoV-2 infection. This CDR3 reads CASMGWGTLNYGYTF. CDR3 bases: TGTGCCAGTATGGGGTGGGGGACACTTAACTATGGCTACACCTTC.